The 21 T cell receptor beta chains reported below all come from one sample, sequenced in a study of identical twins. TCRdb re-called the 5' RACE reads through MiXCR, storing one row per CDR3 protein. The repertoire includes 400,000 to 650,000 distinct CDR3 sequences, approximately 22% of them detected once, and about 0.91% sits in the top ten. The sample was also linked to a second study, of T cells expressing NK-cell markers.

The specimen sequenced was CD4+ T cells sorted from blood. These receptors originate from a woman between 18 and 29 years old in good health.

This chain links TRBV25-1 with TRBJ1-2; D gene uncertain. V lost 3 bases, J lost 6 bases, and 5 bases lay in between. Germline assignment: CDR1 MGHDK and CDR2 SYGVNS. The CDR3 is 11 residues long. The CDR3 is CASSDFNGYTF. The CDR3 DNA follows: TGTGCCAGCAGTGACTTTAATGGCTACACCTTC.

This clonotype has a count of ten or more. The V and J genes are TRBV6-5 and TRBJ1-6; D gene unclear. This CDR3 is built from 16 residues. Germline V gene data show CDR1 as MNHEY and CDR2 as SVGAGI. Trimming removed 4 bases at V and 0 bases at J, with 10 bases between. The CDR3 spells CASSLGESSYNSPLHF. CDR3 DNA: TGTGCCAGCAGTTTGGGAGAGAGCTCCTATAATTCACCCCTCCACTTT.

This clonotype was observed a handful of times. This chain uses TRBV4-3 with TRBJ2-7, with D perhaps given as TRBD1 or TRBD2 (6 bases each). The CDR3 consists of 15 residues. The germline gives CDR1 LGHNA, CDR2 YSLEER. Trimming took 1 base from V and 2 from J, leaving 12 bases between them. The CDR3 loop is CASSQALGGPYEQYF. The CDR3 DNA sequence: TGCGCCAGCAGCCAAGCCCTGGGGGGCCCCTACGAGCAGTACTTC.

This clonotype has just a few counts. This chain connects TRBV12-3 or TRBV12-4 to TRBJ1-1, with a possible D match to TRBD1 (5 bases). This CDR3 has 18 amino acids. V lost 2 bases and J lost 1, with 20 bases in between. CDR3 loop: CASSLYKGWGTKNTEAFF. In DNA form, the CDR3 reads TGTGCCAGCAGTTTATATAAGGGGTGGGGTACCAAGAACACTGAAGCTTTCTTT.

Here the CDR3 DNA reads TGCAGTGCTAGGTGGCTAGCGGGTTACAATGAGCAGTTCTTC. This codes for CSARWLAGYNEQFF. The chain links TRBV20-1 to TRBJ2-1; 8 nucleotides match TRBD2. Unmatched junction bases numbered 5, after V lost 3 bases and J lost 4 bases. Germline loops: CDR1 DFQATT, CDR2 SNEGSKA (reference sequence). CDR3 length: 14 residues.

The chain recombines TRBV27 with TRBJ1-1; no firm D call. CDR1 MNHEY and CDR2 SMNVEV come from the germline V gene (reference sequence). The CDR3 runs to 13 residues. V was shortened by 5 bases and J by 6 bases, with 13 bases between the two germline ends. CDR3 sequence (DNA): TGTGCCAGCAGTCTCCTTTTTCCCCCTGAAGCTTTCTTT. Translated, it gives CASSLLFPPEAFF.

This clonotype turned up a few times. The V call is TRBV20-1, the J call TRBJ2-7; possible D gene TRBD1, 6 bases. The CDR3 sequence is 16 residues long. V was shortened by 0 bases and J by 2 bases, with 17 bases between the two germline ends. Germline loops: CDR1 DFQATT, CDR2 SNEGSKA (reference sequence). The CDR3, as DNA: TGCAGTGCTAGAGACCCTTTTACAGGGTCCCCCTACGAGCAGTACTTC. Translation gives CSARDPFTGSPYEQYF.

This rearrangement joins TRBV7-9 to TRBJ1-6, with D maybe TRBD1 (5 bases). The V gene's germline CDR1 is SEHNR and CDR2 FQNEAQ (reference sequence). Trimming removed 10 bases at V and 6 bases at J, with 13 bases between. The CDR3 contains 13 residues. The CDR3 sequence is CATRGGSNSPLHF. CDR3 sequence (DNA): TGTGCCACCCGGGGGGGGTCTAATTCACCCCTCCACTTT.

This clonotype was counted ten times or more. This chain links TRBV6-5 with TRBJ2-7; the match to TRBD1 covers 12 bases. The junction had 5 bases not matched to a gene; V was cut back by 4 bases and J by 7 bases. The germline CDR1 and CDR2 sequences are MNHEY and SVGAGI. CDR3 length equals 14 residues. The CDR3 is CASSWGQGAGEQYF. The CDR3 region has the DNA TGTGCCAGCAGTTGGGGACAGGGGGCGGGAGAGCAGTACTTC.

The J gene is TRBJ2-1, the V gene TRBV7-2; unclear D gene. The CDR3 consists of 15 residues. Trimming left V 1 base short and J 10 bases short, with 17 bases between. Per germline, CDR1 SGHTA and CDR2 FQGNSA. DNA for the CDR3: TGTGCCAGCAGCTTAGTTCGCGGCCCGCAAGGGGAGCAGTTCTTC. Its protein is CASSLVRGPQGEQFF.

This clonotype was detected a few times. The chain is built from TRBV6-1 and TRBJ1-2, with D perhaps matching TRBD1 (5 bases). This CDR3 spans 14 amino acids. Trimming left V 0 bases short and J 4 bases short, with 9 bases between. Germline V CDR1 and CDR2: MNHNS, SASEGT. CDR3 sequence (DNA): TGTGCCAGCAGTGAAGCGGGGCAGTTCTATGGCTACACCTTC. This sequence encodes CASSEAGQFYGYTF.

This clonotype has more than one count but fewer than ten. The chain employs TRBV5-1 and TRBJ2-5; 10 bases agree with TRBD2. V shed 3 bases and J 5 bases; nucleotides not matched to a gene: 10. This CDR3 contains 16 residues. From germline, CDR1 is SGHRS and CDR2 YFSETQ. CDR3 nucleotides: TGCGCCAGCAGCTCAACGGGCCTAGCGGGAGTGGAGACCCAGTACTTC. Its protein product is CASSSTGLAGVETQYF.

The CDR3 DNA sequence: TGTGCCAGCAGCACCCCACCTGGGGCTATGGGAAATTCACCCCTCCACTTT. Its translation is CASSTPPGAMGNSPLHF. V gene TRBV7-9 combines with J gene TRBJ1-6; tentative D call: TRBD1 (5 bases). From germline, CDR1 is SEHNR and CDR2 FQNEAQ (reference sequence). The CDR3 spans 17 residues. Trimming left V 5 bases short and J 7 bases short, with 21 bases between.

The table lists this clonotype with a count of one. The chain recombines TRBV5-1 with TRBJ2-7, with D unresolved. There are 14 residues in the CDR3. Germline V gene lookup returns CDR1 SGHRS and CDR2 YFSETQ. V shed 5 bases and J shed 1 base, with 13 bases lying between them. CDR3 sequence reads: CASRATYGSYEQYF. CDR3 sequence (DNA): TGCGCCAGCAGAGCGACTTATGGATCCTACGAGCAGTACTTC.

V and J are TRBV25-1 and TRBJ2-1; 10 bases are a match to TRBD2. CDR1 is MGHDK, CDR2 SYGVNS, per germline. The junction had 8 bases not matched to a gene; V was cut back by 1 base and J by 8 bases. The CDR3 has 16 residues. The CDR3 sequence: CASSEFRSGRADEQFF. The CDR3 DNA reads as TGTGCCAGCAGTGAATTCCGGAGCGGGAGGGCCGATGAGCAGTTCTTC.

The chain recombines TRBV20-1 with TRBJ2-3; 12 nucleotides align to TRBD2. The CDR3 is made up of 16 amino acids. Trimming removed 3 bases from V and 2 bases from J; junction bases left unmatched: 6. Per the germline V gene, CDR1 is DFQATT and CDR2 is SNEGSKA (reference sequence). CDR3 sequence reads: CSARETSGRNTDTQYF. In nucleotides, the CDR3 is TGCAGTGCTAGGGAGACTAGCGGGAGAAACACAGATACGCAGTATTTT.

This clonotype has only a few counts. The V and J genes are TRBV12-5 and TRBJ2-7; possible D gene TRBD1, 6 bases. Per germline, CDR1 LGHNT and CDR2 FRNRAP. This CDR3 is 15 amino acids long. V shed 1 base and J shed 5 bases, with 15 bases lying between them. CDR3 amino acids: CASGLANTGWDEQYF. The CDR3 nucleotides are TGTGCTAGTGGTTTGGCAAACACAGGGTGGGACGAGCAGTACTTC.

The gene calls are TRBV7-2 and TRBJ2-3; 10 bases are a match to TRBD1. Germline CDR1 is SGHTA and CDR2 is FQGNSA. V shed 0 bases, J shed 4 bases, and the junction held 1 base outside the gene matches. The CDR3 is 15 amino acids. The DNA of the CDR3 is TGTGCCAGCAGCTTAGCCGGGACAGGGGCAGATACGCAGTATTTT. Its translation: CASSLAGTGADTQYF.

This clonotype was detected a few times. The rearrangement links TRBV6-1 to TRBJ1-5; D ambiguous. Per germline, CDR1 MNHNS and CDR2 SASEGT. With 6 bases removed from V and 0 bases from J, the gap between germline ends came to 6 bases. This CDR3 spans 13 amino acids. The CDR3 DNA sequence: TGTGCCAGCAGCGAAACTAGCAATCAGCCCCAGCATTTT. It yields the protein CASSETSNQPQHF.

J is TRBJ2-3 and V is TRBV20-1, with 11 positions matching TRBD2. V shed 3 bases and J 3 bases; nucleotides not matched to a gene: 11. This CDR3 contains 17 residues. The germline CDR1 and CDR2 sequences are DFQATT and SNEGSKA (reference sequence). The CDR3 protein is CSASPLLAGELTDTQYF. The CDR3 DNA reads TGCAGTGCTAGTCCATTACTAGCGGGGGAACTAACAGATACGCAGTATTTT.

This clonotype was seen many times. The J gene is TRBJ2-3, the V gene TRBV11-2; 15 bases align to TRBD2. The CDR3 spans 18 residues. Looked up from germline, CDR1 is SGHAT and CDR2 is FQNNGV. With V trimmed by 2 bases and J by 7 bases, 10 bases remained unmatched. The CDR3 reads CASSLKRTSGGAGNTQYF. CDR3 coding DNA: TGTGCCAGCAGCTTAAAACGGACTAGCGGGGGGGCCGGGAATACGCAGTATTTT.